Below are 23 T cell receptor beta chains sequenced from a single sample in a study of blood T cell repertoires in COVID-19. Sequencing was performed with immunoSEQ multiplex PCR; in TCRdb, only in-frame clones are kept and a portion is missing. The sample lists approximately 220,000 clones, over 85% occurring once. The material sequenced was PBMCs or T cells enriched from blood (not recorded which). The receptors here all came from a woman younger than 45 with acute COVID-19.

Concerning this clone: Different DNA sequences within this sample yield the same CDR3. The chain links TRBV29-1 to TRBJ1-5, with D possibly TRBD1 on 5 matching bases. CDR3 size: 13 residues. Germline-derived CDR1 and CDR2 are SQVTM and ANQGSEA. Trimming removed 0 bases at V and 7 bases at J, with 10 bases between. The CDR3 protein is CSVEDREGQPQHF. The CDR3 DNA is TGCAGCGTTGAAGATCGGGAGGGGCAGCCCCAGCATTTT.

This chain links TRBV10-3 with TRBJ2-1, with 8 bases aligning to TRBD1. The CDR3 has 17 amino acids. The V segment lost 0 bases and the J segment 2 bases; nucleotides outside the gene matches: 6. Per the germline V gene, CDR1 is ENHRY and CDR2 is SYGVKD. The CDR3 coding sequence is TGTGCCATCAGTGAGTCCAATATGGACAGGGCCTACAATGAGCAGTTCTTC. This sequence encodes CAISESNMDRAYNEQFF.

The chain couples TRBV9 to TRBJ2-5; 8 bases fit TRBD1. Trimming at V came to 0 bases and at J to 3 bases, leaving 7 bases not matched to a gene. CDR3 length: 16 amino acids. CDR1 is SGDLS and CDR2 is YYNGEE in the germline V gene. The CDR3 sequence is CASSVGVTGVEETQYF. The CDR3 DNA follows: TGTGCCAGCAGCGTAGGTGTGACAGGGGTGGAAGAGACCCAGTACTTC. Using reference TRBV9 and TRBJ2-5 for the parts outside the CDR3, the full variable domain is DSGVTQTPKHLITATGQRVTLRCSPRSGDLSVYWYQQSLDQGLQFLIQYYNGEERAKGNILERFSAQQFPDLHSELNLSSLELGDSALYFCASSVGVTGVEETQYFGPGTRLLVL.

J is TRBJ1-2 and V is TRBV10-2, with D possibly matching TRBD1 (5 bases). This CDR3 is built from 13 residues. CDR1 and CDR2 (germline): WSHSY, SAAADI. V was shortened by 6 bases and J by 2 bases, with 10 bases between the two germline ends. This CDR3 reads CASSLTANYGYTF. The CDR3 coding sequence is TGCGCCAGCAGCTTGACAGCAAACTATGGCTACACCTTC.

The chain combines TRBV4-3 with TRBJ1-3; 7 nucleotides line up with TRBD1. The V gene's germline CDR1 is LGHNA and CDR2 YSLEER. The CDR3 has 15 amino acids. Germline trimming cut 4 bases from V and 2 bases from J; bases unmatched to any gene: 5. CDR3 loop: CASSPSTGTGNTIYF. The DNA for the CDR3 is TGCGCCAGCAGCCCATCGACAGGGACTGGAAACACCATATATTTT.

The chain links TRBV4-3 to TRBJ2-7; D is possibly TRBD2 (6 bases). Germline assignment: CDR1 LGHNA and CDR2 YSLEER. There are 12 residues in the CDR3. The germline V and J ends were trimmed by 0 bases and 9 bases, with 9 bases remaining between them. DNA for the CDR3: TGCGCCAGCAGCCAAGAGGGAGGTACGCAGTACTTC. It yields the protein CASSQEGGTQYF.

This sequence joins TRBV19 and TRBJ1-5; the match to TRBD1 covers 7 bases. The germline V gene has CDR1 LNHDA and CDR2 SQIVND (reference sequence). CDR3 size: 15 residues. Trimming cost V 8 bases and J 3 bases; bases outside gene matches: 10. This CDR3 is CASSWEQGVNQPQHF. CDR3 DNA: TGTGCCAGTTCCTGGGAGCAGGGGGTCAATCAGCCCCAGCATTTT.

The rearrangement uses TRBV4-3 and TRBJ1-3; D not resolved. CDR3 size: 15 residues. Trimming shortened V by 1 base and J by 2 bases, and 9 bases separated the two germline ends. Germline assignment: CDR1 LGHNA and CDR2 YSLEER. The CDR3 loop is CASSQAPSPGNTIYF. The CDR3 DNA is TGCGCCAGCAGCCAAGCCCCATCCCCTGGAAACACCATATATTTT.

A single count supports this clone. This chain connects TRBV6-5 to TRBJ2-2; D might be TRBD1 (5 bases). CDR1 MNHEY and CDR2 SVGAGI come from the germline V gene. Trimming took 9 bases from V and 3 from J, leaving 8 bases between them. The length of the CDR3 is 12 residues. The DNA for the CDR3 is TGTGCCAGTCAGACAGACACCGGGGAGCTGTTTTTT. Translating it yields CASQTDTGELFF.

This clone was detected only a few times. In DNA form, the CDR3 reads TGCAGCGTGGGGCAGGGTTGGAATTCACCCCTCCACTTT. Amino acids: CSVGQGWNSPLHF. The chain employs TRBV29-1 and TRBJ1-6; D possibly corresponds to TRBD1 (5 bases). The CDR3 covers 13 residues. The V end was cut by 6 bases, the J end by 7 bases, with 13 bases between. Germline CDR1 and CDR2: SQVTM and ANQGSEA.

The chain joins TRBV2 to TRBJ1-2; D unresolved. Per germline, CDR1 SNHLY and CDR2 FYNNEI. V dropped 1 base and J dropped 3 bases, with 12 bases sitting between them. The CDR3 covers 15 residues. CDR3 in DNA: TGTGCCAGCAGTGAAGGGGGAGAGGGATACTATGGCTACACCTTC. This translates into CASSEGGEGYYGYTF.

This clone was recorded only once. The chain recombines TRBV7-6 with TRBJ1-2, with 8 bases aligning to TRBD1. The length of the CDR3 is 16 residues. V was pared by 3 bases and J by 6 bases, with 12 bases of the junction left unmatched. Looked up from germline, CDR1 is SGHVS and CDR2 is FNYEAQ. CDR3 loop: CASSFLDRVGFNGYTF. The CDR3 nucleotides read TGTGCCAGCAGCTTCTTGGACAGGGTCGGATTCAATGGCTACACCTTC. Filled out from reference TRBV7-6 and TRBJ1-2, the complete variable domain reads GAGVSQSPRYKVTKRGQDVALRCDPISGHVSLYWYRQALGQGPEFLTYFNYEAQQDKSGLPNDRFSAERPEGSISTLTIQRTEQRDSAMYRCASSFLDRVGFNGYTFGSGTRLTVV.

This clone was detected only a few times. The CDR3 sequence: CASSDVAAAKEGTQYF. The CDR3, as DNA: TGTGCCAGCAGTGATGTGGCAGCCGCTAAGGAGGGTACGCAGTATTTT. The chain carries TRBV2 and TRBJ2-3; possible D gene TRBD2, 6 bases. This CDR3 region has 16 residues. Per the germline V gene, CDR1 is SNHLY and CDR2 is FYNNEI. V was shortened by 3 bases and J by 8 bases, with 21 bases between the two germline ends.

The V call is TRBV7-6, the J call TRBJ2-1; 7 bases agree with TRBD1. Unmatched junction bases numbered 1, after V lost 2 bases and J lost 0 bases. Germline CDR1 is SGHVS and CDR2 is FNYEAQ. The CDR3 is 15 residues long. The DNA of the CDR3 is TGTGCCAGCAGCTTACGGGACAGCTCCTACAATGAGCAGTTCTTC. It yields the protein CASSLRDSSYNEQFF. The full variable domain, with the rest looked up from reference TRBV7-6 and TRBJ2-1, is GAGVSQSPRYKVTKRGQDVALRCDPISGHVSLYWYRQALGQGPEFLTYFNYEAQQDKSGLPNDRFSAERPEGSISTLTIQRTEQRDSAMYRCASSLRDSSYNEQFFGPGTRLTVL.

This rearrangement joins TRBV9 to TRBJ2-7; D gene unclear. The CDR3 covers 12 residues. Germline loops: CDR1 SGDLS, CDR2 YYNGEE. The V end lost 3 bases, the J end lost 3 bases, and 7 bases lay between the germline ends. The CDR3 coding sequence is TGTGCCAGCAGCGGAAACGGCTACGAGCAGTACTTC. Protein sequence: CASSGNGYEQYF. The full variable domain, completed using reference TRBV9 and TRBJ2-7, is DSGVTQTPKHLITATGQRVTLRCSPRSGDLSVYWYQQSLDQGLQFLIQYYNGEERAKGNILERFSAQQFPDLHSELNLSSLELGDSALYFCASSGNGYEQYFGPGTRLTVT.

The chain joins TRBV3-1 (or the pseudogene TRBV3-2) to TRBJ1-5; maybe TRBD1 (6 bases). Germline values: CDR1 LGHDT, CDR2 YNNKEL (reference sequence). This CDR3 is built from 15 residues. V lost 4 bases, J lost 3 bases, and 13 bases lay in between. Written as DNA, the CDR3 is TGTGCCAGCAGCCCTTCGGACAGCTTCAATCAGCCCCAGCATTTT. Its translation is CASSPSDSFNQPQHF.

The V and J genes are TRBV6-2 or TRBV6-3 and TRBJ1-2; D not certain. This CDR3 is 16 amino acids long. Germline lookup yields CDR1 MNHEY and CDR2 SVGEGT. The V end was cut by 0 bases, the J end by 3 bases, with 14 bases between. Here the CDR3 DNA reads TGTGCCAGCAGTTACTCCGGGAGCCCGCTAGACTATGGCTACACCTTC. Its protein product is CASSYSGSPLDYGYTF.

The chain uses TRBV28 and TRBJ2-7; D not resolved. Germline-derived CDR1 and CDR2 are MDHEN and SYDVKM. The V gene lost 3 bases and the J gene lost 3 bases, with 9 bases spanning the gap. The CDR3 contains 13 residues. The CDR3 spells CASSLGTYYEQYF. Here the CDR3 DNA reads TGTGCCAGCAGTTTGGGCACCTACTACGAGCAGTACTTC.

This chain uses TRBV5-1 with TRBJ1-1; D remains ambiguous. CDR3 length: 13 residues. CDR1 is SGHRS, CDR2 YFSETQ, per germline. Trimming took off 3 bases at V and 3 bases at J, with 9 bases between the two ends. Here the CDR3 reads CASSYGSDTEAFF. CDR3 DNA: TGCGCCAGCAGCTACGGGTCCGACACTGAAGCTTTCTTT.

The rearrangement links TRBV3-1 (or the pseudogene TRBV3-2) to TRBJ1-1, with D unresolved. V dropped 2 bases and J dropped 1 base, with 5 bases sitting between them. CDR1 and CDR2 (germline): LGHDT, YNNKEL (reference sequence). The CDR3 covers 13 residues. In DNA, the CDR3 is TGTGCCAGCAGCCAAAACAGGAACACTGAAGCTTTCTTT. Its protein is CASSQNRNTEAFF.

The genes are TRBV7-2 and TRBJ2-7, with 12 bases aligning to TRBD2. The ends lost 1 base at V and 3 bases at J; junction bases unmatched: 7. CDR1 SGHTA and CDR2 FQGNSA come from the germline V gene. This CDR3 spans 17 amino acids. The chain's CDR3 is CASSLDSALAGGYEQYF. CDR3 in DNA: TGTGCCAGCAGCTTAGATTCCGCACTAGCGGGGGGCTACGAGCAGTACTTC.

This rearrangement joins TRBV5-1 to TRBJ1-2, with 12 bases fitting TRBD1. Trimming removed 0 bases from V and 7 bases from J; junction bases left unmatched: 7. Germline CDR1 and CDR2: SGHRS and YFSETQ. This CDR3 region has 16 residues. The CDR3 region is CASSLDPGQGAFGYTF. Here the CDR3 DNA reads TGCGCCAGCAGCTTGGACCCGGGACAGGGGGCGTTTGGCTACACCTTC. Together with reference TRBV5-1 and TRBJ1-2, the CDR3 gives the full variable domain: KAGVTQTPRYLIKTRGQQVTLSCSPISGHRSVSWYQQTPGQGLQFLFEYFSETQRNKGNFPGRFSGRQFSNSRSEMNVSTLELGDSALYLCASSLDPGQGAFGYTFGSGTRLTVV.

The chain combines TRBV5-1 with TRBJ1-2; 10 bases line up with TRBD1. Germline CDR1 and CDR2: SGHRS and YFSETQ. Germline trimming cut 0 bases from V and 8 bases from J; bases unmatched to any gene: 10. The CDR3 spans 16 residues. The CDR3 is CASSLVVGQGSGGYTF. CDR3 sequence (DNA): TGCGCCAGCAGCTTGGTAGTGGGACAGGGGTCTGGGGGCTACACCTTC.